This T cell receptor beta chain was identified in a study of shared clonotypes between healthy human individuals. The CDR3 is 15 amino acids. Germline V gives CDR1 LNHNV, CDR2 YYDKDF (reference sequence). J gave up 1 base and V 8 bases, and 5 bases lay outside the gene matches. Profiled with immunoSEQ multiplex PCR; TCRdb holds only in-frame clones, not every one. The table lists roughly 2.1 million clones, 85% to 95% of them singletons, with more than 1.5% in the top ten. Naive CD8 cells were CD45RO-negative, positively selected for CCR7, excluding terminally differentiated effector memory CD45RA+ cells.

The material sequenced was naive CD8+ T cells from PBMCs. V gene TRBV15 combines with J gene TRBJ2-3; 11 nucleotides line up with TRBD2. The sequence was obtained from a man between 18 and 29 years old in good health. Some clones in this sample may be carry-over from other donors' samples. CDR3 residues: CATDETSGGTDTQYF. DNA for the CDR3: TGTGCCACCGATGAGACTAGCGGGGGCACAGATACGCAGTATTTT.